The sequence of this TCR beta chain was determined in a study of T-cell memory formation after mild COVID-19. Findings of the study overall: Pre-infection memory contained some responding clones, which suggested that cross-reactive memory had joined.

TCRdb re-analysed the 5' RACE reads in MiXCR, keeping a single row per CDR3 protein. The sample consists of 470,000 or so distinct CDR3 sequences, about a sixth of them appearing once. With regard to this clonotype: Antigen specificity is unknown.

V was clipped by 5 bases and J by 6 bases; unmatched bases: 9. Germline V lookup: CDR1 SQVTM, CDR2 ANQGSEA. This CDR3 has 14 residues. Source material: PBMCs or a T cell subset sorted from them (not recorded which). This receptor was identified in a man in his late teens or twenties who had mild COVID-19 (a few samples of this study predate the infection). Cell type and time point are not known. This chain joins TRBV29-1 and TRBJ2-1; TRBD1 matches 8 bases. This CDR3 reads CSVSDRGPPNEQFF. The CDR3 coding sequence is TGCAGCGTTTCCGACAGGGGCCCCCCCAATGAGCAGTTCTTC.